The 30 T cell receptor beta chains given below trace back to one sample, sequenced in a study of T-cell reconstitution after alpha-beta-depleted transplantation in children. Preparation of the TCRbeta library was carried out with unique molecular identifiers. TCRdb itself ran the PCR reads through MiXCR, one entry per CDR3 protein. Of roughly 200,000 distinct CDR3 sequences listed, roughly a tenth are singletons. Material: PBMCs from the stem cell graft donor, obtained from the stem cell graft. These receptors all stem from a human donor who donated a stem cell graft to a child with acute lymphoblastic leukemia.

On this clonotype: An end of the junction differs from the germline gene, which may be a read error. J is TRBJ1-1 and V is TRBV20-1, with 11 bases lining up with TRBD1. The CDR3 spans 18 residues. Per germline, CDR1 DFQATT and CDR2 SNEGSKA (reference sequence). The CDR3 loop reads CCARSTGTGGTMNTEAFF. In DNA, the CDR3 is TGCTGTGCTAGATCGACCGGGACAGGGGGTACCATGAACACTGAAGCTTTCTTT.

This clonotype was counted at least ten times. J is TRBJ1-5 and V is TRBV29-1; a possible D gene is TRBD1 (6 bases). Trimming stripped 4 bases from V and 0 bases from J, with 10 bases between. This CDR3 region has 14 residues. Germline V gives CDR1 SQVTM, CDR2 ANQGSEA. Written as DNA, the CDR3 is TGCAGCGTTGCTAGGGGGGGTAGCAATCAGCCCCAGCATTTT. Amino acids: CSVARGGSNQPQHF.

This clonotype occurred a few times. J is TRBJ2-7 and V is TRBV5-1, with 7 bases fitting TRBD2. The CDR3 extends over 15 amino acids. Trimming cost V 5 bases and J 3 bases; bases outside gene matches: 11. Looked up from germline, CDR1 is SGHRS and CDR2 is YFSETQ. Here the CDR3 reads CASRYLREANYEQYF. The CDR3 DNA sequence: TGCGCCAGCAGGTACCTCCGGGAGGCCAACTACGAGCAGTACTTC.

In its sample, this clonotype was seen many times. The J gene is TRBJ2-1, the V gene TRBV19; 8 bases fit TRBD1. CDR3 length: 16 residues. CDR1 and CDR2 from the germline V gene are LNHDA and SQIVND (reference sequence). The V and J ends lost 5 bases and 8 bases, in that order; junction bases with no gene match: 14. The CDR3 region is CASSDPRTGNLYEQFF. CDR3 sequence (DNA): TGTGCCAGTAGTGACCCCCGGACAGGGAATTTATATGAGCAGTTCTTC.

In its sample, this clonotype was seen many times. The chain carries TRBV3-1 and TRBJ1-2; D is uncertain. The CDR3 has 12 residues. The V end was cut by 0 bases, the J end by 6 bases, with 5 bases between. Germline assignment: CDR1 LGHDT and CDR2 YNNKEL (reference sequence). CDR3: CASSQDWDGYTF. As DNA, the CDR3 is TGTGCCAGCAGCCAAGACTGGGATGGCTACACCTTC.

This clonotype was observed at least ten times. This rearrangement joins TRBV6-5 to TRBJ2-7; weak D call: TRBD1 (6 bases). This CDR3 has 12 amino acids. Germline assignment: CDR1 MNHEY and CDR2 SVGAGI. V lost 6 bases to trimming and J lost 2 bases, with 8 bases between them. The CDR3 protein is CASRKGAYEQYF. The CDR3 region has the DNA TGTGCCAGCAGAAAGGGGGCCTACGAGCAGTACTTC.

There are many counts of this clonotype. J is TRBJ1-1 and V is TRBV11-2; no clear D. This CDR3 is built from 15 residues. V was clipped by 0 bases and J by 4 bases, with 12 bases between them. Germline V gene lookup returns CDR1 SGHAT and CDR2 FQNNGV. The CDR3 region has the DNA TGTGCCAGCAGCTTAGATTTAAGGACCAGCACTGAAGCTTTCTTT. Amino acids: CASSLDLRTSTEAFF.

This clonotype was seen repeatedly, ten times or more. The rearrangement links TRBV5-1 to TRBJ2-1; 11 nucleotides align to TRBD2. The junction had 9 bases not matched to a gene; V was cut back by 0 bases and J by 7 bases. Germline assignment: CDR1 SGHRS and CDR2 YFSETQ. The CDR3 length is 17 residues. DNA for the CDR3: TGCGCCAGCAGCTTGGGACTAGCGGGGCGCGGGTGGAATGAGCAGTTCTTC. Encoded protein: CASSLGLAGRGWNEQFF.

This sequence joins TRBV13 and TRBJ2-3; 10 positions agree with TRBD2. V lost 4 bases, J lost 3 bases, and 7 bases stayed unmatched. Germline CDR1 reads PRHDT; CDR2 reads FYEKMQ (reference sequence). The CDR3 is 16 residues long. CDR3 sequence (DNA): TGTGCCAGCAGCTCGAAAGGACTAGCGGATACAGATACGCAGTATTTT. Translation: CASSSKGLADTDTQYF.

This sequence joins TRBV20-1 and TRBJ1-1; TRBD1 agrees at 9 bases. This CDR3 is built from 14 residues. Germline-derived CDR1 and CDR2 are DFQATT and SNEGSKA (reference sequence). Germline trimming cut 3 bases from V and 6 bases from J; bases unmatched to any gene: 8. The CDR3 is CSARETGGVAEAFF. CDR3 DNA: TGCAGTGCTAGGGAGACAGGGGGGGTGGCTGAAGCTTTCTTT.

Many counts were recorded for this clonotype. This chain's CDR3 is CSARTSGGMDTQYF. The DNA of the CDR3 is TGCAGTGCTCGCACTAGCGGGGGTATGGATACGCAGTATTTT. This chain uses TRBV20-1 with TRBJ2-3; 11 positions agree with TRBD2. Germline CDR1 reads DFQATT; CDR2 reads SNEGSKA (reference sequence). The ends lost 5 bases at V and 6 bases at J; junction bases unmatched: 7. The CDR3 sequence is 14 residues long.

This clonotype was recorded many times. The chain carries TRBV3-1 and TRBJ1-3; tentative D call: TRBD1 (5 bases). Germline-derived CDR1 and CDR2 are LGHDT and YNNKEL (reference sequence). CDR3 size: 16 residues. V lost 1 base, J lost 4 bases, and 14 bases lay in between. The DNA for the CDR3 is TGTGCCAGCAGCCAAGGTGCTTCGACAGCAGGAAACACCATATATTTT. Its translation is CASSQGASTAGNTIYF.

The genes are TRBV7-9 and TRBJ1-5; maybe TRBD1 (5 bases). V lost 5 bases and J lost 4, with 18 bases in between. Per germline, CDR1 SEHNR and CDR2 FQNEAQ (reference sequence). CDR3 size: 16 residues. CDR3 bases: TGTGCCAGCAGCCCCGGTCGGGACCGGCTGAATCAGCCCCAGCATTTT. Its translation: CASSPGRDRLNQPQHF.

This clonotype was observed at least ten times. The CDR3 DNA is TGCGCCAGCAGCTTTGCGACTAGGGAAGAGACCCAGTACTTC. As protein: CASSFATREETQYF. This sequence joins TRBV5-1 and TRBJ2-5, with D tentatively TRBD2 (6 bases). With 2 bases removed from V and 3 bases from J, the gap between germline ends came to 11 bases. Per germline, CDR1 SGHRS and CDR2 YFSETQ. The CDR3 covers 14 residues.

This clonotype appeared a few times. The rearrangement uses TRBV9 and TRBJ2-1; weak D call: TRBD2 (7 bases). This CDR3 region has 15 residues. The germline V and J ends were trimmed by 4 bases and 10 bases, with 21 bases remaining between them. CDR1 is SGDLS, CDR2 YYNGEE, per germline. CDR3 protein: CASSLLSGDQGEQFF. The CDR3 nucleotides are TGTGCCAGCAGCCTCTTGAGCGGGGACCAGGGGGAGCAGTTCTTC.

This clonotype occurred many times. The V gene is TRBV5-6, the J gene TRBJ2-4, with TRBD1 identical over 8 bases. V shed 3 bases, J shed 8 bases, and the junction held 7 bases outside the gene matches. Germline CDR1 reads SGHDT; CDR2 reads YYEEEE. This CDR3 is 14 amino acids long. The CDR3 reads CASSSRTGLDIQYF. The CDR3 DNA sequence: TGTGCCAGCAGCTCCCGGACAGGGTTGGACATTCAGTACTTC.

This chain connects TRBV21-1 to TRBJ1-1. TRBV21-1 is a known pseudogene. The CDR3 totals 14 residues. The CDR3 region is CASSKEEVNTEAFF. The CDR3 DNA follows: TGTGCCAGCAGCAAAGAGGAGGTGAACACTGAAGCTTTCTTT.

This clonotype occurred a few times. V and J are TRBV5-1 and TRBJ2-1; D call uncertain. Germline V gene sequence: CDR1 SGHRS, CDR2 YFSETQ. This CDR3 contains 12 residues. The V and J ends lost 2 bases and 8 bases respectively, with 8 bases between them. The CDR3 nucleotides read TGCGCCAGCAGCTTCGATAATTATGAGCAGTTCTTC. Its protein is CASSFDNYEQFF.

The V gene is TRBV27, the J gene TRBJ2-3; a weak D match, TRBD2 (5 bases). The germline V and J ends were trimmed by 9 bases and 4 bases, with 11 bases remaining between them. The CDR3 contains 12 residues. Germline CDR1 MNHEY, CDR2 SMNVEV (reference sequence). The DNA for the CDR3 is TGTGCCAGTCACGGCGGGTCAGATACGCAGTATTTT. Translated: CASHGGSDTQYF.

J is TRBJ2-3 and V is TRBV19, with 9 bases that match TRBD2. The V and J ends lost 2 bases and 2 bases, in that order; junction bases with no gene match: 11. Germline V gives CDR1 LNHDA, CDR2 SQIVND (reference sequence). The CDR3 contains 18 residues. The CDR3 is CASSIPAEVAGATDTQYF. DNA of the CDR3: TGTGCCAGTAGTATACCGGCCGAGGTAGCGGGGGCCACAGATACGCAGTATTTT.

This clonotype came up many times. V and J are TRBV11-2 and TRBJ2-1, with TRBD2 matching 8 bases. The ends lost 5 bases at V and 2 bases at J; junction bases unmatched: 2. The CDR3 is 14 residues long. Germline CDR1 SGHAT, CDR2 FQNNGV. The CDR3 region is CASSLSGAYNEQFF. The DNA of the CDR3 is TGTGCCAGCAGCCTTAGCGGGGCCTACAATGAGCAGTTCTTC. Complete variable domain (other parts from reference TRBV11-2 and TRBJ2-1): EAGVAQSPRYKIIEKRQSVAFWCNPISGHATLYWYQQILGQGPKLLIQFQNNGVVDDSQLPKDRFSAERLKGVDSTLKIQPAKLEDSAVYLCASSLSGAYNEQFFGPGTRLTVL.

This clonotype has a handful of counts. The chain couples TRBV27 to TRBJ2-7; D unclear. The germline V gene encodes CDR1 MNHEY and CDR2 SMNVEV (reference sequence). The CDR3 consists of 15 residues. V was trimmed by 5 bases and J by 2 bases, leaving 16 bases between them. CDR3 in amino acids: CASSSRLGAPYEQYF. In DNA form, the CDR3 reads TGTGCCAGCAGTAGCAGGCTAGGAGCCCCCTACGAGCAGTACTTC.

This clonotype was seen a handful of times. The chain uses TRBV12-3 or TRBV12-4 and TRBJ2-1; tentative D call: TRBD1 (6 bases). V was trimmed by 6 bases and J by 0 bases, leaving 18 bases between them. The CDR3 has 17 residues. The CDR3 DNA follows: TGTGCCAGCAGGACAGGATTAGATTTAAGCTCCTACAATGAGCAGTTCTTC. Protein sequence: CASRTGLDLSSYNEQFF.

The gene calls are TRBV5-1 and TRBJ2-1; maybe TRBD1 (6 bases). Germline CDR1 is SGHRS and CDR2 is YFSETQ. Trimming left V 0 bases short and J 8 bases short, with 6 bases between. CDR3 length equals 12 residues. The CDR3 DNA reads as TGCGCCAGCAGCTTGGAGGGGGATGAGCAGTTCTTC. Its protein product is CASSLEGDEQFF.

The CDR3 region is CASLLDRVSYEQYF. The CDR3 DNA reads as TGTGCCAGCTTACTGGACAGGGTTTCCTACGAGCAGTACTTC. The J gene is TRBJ2-7, the V gene TRBV11-2; 8 bases are a match to TRBD1. The germline V gene has CDR1 SGHAT and CDR2 FQNNGV. This CDR3 region has 14 residues. After removal of 8 bases from V and 1 base from J, the junction contained 7 bases not matched to a gene.

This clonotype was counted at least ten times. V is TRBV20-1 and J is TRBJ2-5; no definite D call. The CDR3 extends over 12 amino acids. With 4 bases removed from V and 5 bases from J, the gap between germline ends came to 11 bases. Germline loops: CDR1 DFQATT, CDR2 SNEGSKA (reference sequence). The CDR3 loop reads CSAIYERETQYF. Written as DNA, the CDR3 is TGCAGTGCTATTTACGAGAGGGAGACCCAGTACTTC.

CDR3 protein: CASSSGTGMGNTIYF. The CDR3 nucleotides read TGTGCCAGCAGCTCCGGGACAGGAATGGGGAACACCATATATTTT. The J gene is TRBJ1-3, the V gene TRBV7-9, with 8 bases lining up with TRBD1. Trimming cost V 4 bases and J 7 bases; bases outside gene matches: 9. The V gene's germline CDR1 is SEHNR and CDR2 FQNEAQ (reference sequence). The CDR3 consists of 15 residues.

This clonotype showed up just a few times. The CDR3 nucleotides read TGTGCCACCGGTCCGGGACAGGGTTTCCCCGGGGAGCTGTTTTTT. Translated, it gives CATGPGQGFPGELFF. The rearrangement uses TRBV15 and TRBJ2-2; 9 positions agree with TRBD1. This CDR3 contains 15 residues. Germline V lookup: CDR1 LNHNV, CDR2 YYDKDF (reference sequence). Trimming at V came to 8 bases and at J to 6 bases, leaving 10 bases not matched to a gene.

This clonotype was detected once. This CDR3 is CASSSRTGGLAEAFF. CDR3 coding DNA: TGTGCCAGCAGCTCCCGGACAGGGGGCTTGGCTGAAGCTTTCTTT. V and J are TRBV7-6 and TRBJ1-1, with 11 positions matching TRBD1. CDR3 length equals 15 residues. Trimming cost V 4 bases and J 6 bases; bases outside gene matches: 7. The germline V gene has CDR1 SGHVS and CDR2 FNYEAQ.

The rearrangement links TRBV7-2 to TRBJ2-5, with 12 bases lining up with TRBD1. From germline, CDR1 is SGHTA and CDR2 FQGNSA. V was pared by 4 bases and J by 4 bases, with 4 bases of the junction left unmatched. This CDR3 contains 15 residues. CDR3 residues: CASSYGTGGVETQYF. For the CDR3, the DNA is TGTGCCAGCAGCTACGGGACAGGGGGCGTAGAGACCCAGTACTTC.